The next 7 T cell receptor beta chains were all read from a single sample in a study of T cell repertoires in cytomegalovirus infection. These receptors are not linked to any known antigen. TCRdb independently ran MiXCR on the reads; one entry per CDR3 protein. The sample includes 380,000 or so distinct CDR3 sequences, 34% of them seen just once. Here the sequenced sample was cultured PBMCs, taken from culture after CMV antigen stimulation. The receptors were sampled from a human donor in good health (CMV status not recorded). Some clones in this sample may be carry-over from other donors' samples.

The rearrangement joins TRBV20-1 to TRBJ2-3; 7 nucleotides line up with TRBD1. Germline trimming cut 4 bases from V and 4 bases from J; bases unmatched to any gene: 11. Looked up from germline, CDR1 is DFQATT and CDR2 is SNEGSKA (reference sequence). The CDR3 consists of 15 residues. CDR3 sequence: CSAKGTVGVPDTQYF. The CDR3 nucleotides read TGCAGTGCTAAAGGGACAGTGGGGGTTCCAGATACGCAGTATTTT.

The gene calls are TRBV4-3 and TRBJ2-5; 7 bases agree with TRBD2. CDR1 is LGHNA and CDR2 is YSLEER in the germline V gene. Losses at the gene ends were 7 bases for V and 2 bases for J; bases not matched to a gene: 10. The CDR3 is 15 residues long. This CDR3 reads CASKSTSALQETQYF. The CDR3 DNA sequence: TGCGCCAGCAAAAGCACTAGCGCTTTACAAGAGACCCAGTACTTC.

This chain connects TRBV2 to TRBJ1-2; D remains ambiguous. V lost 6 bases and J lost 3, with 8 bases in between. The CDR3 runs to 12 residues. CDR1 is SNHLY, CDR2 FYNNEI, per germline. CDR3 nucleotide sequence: TGTGCCAGCAGGCGGGAGGACTATGGCTACACCTTC. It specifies CASRREDYGYTF.

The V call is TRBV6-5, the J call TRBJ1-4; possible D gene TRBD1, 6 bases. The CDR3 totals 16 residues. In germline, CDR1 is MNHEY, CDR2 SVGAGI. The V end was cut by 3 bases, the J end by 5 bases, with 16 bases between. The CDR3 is CASSYRLQGPNEKLFF. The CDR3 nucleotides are TGTGCCAGCAGTTATCGACTACAGGGACCCAATGAAAAACTGTTTTTT.

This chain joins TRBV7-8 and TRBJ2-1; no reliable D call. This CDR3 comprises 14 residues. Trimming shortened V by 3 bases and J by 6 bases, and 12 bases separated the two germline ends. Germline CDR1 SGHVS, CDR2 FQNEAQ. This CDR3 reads CASSFPTVGNEQFF. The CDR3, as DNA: TGTGCCAGCAGCTTCCCCACCGTTGGCAATGAGCAGTTCTTC.

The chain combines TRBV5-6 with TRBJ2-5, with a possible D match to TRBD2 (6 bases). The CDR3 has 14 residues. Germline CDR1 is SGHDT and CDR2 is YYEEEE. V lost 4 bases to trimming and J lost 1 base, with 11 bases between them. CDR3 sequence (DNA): TGTGCCAGCAGCGTCGTAGCGGCCCAAGAGACCCAGTACTTC. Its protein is CASSVVAAQETQYF.

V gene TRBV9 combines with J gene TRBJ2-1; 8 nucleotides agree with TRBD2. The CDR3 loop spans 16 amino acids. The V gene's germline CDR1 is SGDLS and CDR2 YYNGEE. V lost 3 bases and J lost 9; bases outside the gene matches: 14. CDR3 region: CASSESHGRAVSEQFF. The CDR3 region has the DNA TGTGCCAGCAGCGAATCCCACGGGAGGGCCGTCAGTGAGCAGTTCTTC.